These 27 T cell receptor beta chains were sequenced from one sample in a study of blood T cell repertoires in COVID-19. The repertoire was sequenced with immunoSEQ multiplex PCR; TCRdb's copy has only in-frame clones and lacks some. Here the sample spans over 200,000 clones, around 85% being singletons. Sequenced sample: peripheral blood. All receptors derive from a woman aged 25 to 45 who had recovered from COVID-19.

This chain connects TRBV7-3 to TRBJ1-6; no definite D call. This CDR3 is built from 13 residues. The germline V gene has CDR1 SGHTA and CDR2 FQGTGA. With 1 base removed from V and 13 bases from J, the gap between germline ends came to 11 bases. As DNA, the CDR3 is TGTGCCAGCAGCTTAATACGGGAAAGTCCCCTCCACTTT. It specifies CASSLIRESPLHF.

The J gene is TRBJ1-1, the V gene TRBV19; D perhaps matches TRBD1 (6 bases). The CDR3 is 15 residues long. CDR1 and CDR2 from the germline V gene are LNHDA and SQIVND (reference sequence). Trimming removed 1 base at V and 7 bases at J, with 16 bases between. CDR3 coding DNA: TGTGCCAGTAGTATAGGGCCCCACAGGGCGGTTGAAGCTTTCTTT. Its translation: CASSIGPHRAVEAFF.

The chain carries TRBV29-1 and TRBJ2-7; D possibly corresponds to TRBD1 (6 bases). The V and J ends lost 4 bases and 9 bases respectively, with 10 bases between them. This CDR3 contains 10 residues. Germline CDR1 and CDR2: SQVTM and ANQGSEA. CDR3 amino acids: CSVVQGWQYF. The DNA of the CDR3 is TGCAGCGTTGTGCAGGGGTGGCAGTACTTC.

The J gene is TRBJ1-4, the V gene TRBV2; D is ambiguous. Looked up from germline, CDR1 is SNHLY and CDR2 is FYNNEI. Trimming shortened V by 7 bases and J by 0 bases, and 6 bases separated the two germline ends. The CDR3 covers 13 residues. CDR3 DNA sequence: TGTGCCAGCATGAGGTCAACTAATGAAAAACTGTTTTTT. Translating gives CASMRSTNEKLFF.

V is TRBV5-1 and J is TRBJ2-1; 12 bases are a match to TRBD2. Germline values: CDR1 SGHRS, CDR2 YFSETQ. V lost 4 bases and J lost 0; bases outside the gene matches: 8. The CDR3 sequence is 18 residues long. DNA for the CDR3: TGCGCCAGCAGCGGAGTGACTAGCGGGGGATACTCCTACAATGAGCAGTTCTTC. This gives the protein CASSGVTSGGYSYNEQFF. Supplemented by reference TRBV5-1 and TRBJ2-1, the full variable domain reads KAGVTQTPRYLIKTRGQQVTLSCSPISGHRSVSWYQQTPGQGLQFLFEYFSETQRNKGNFPGRFSGRQFSNSRSEMNVSTLELGDSALYLCASSGVTSGGYSYNEQFFGPGTRLTVL.

V is TRBV9 and J is TRBJ1-6, with no clear D. CDR1 and CDR2 (germline): SGDLS, YYNGEE. Trimming stripped 4 bases from V and 8 bases from J, with 16 bases between. The CDR3 is 15 residues long. CDR3 in DNA: TGTGCCAGCAGCCCAGAGGGTATTAATCATTCACCCCTCCACTTT. Amino acids: CASSPEGINHSPLHF.

This rearrangement joins TRBV2 to TRBJ2-3; no clear D. The length of the CDR3 is 13 residues. The V end was cut by 6 bases, the J end by 6 bases, with 13 bases between. Germline assignment: CDR1 SNHLY and CDR2 FYNNEI. As DNA, the CDR3 is TGTGCCAGCAGAGCCTCCGCCGGGGATACGCAGTATTTT. Translation gives CASRASAGDTQYF.

The chain recombines TRBV18 with TRBJ1-6, with TRBD1 identical over 12 bases. Germline V gene data show CDR1 as KGHSH and CDR2 as LQKENI. This CDR3 comprises 16 residues. J gave up 6 bases and V 4 bases, and 4 bases lay outside the gene matches. CDR3 sequence reads: CASSLGTGGSNSPLHF. In nucleotides, the CDR3 is TGTGCCAGCTCACTCGGGACAGGGGGCAGTAATTCACCCCTCCACTTT.

J is TRBJ2-2 and V is TRBV14, with 9 positions matching TRBD1. Germline CDR1 and CDR2: SGHDN and FVKESK. The CDR3 spans 16 residues. J lost 0 bases, V lost 4 bases, and 3 bases had no gene match. This chain's CDR3 is CASSRTGGANTGELFF. The CDR3 DNA follows: TGTGCCAGCAGCCGCACAGGGGGCGCGAACACCGGGGAGCTGTTTTTT.

This clone was observed a single time. The chain recombines TRBV7-9 with TRBJ2-1; a possible D gene is TRBD2 (7 bases). The length of the CDR3 is 15 residues. The germline V gene encodes CDR1 SEHNR and CDR2 FQNEAQ (reference sequence). The ends were cut back, 5 bases at V and 9 bases at J, with 20 bases in the middle. The CDR3 region is CASSPRRGGRAEQFF. In nucleotides, the CDR3 is TGTGCCAGCAGCCCCCGAAGGGGGGGGAGGGCTGAGCAGTTCTTC.

The chain links TRBV18 to TRBJ1-6; D unresolved. Germline assignment: CDR1 KGHSH and CDR2 LQKENI. CDR3 size: 14 residues. Trimming removed 7 bases at V and 5 bases at J, with 12 bases between. The CDR3 region is CASLAATNNSPLHF. In DNA, the CDR3 is TGTGCCAGCTTAGCGGCGACCAATAATTCACCCCTCCACTTT.

The chain combines TRBV15 with TRBJ2-5; D is unresolved. V lost 6 bases, J lost 5 bases, and 13 bases lay in between. Germline CDR1 and CDR2: LNHNV and YYDKDF (reference sequence). The CDR3 length is 13 residues. This chain's CDR3 is CATRSQPQETQYF. The CDR3 DNA reads TGTGCCACCAGATCGCAACCCCAGGAGACCCAGTACTTC.

The chain uses TRBV25-1 and TRBJ1-1; TRBD1 agrees at 8 bases. Per germline, CDR1 MGHDK and CDR2 SYGVNS. With V trimmed by 2 bases and J by 0 bases, 8 bases remained unmatched. This CDR3 contains 17 residues. The CDR3 nucleotides read TGTGCCAGCAGTGAACTACGACAGGGGTCGGTGAACACTGAAGCTTTCTTT. Translating it yields CASSELRQGSVNTEAFF.

This clone appeared once. The rearrangement joins TRBV4-3 to TRBJ2-7, with 9 bases lining up with TRBD1. V gave up 2 bases and J gave up 2 bases; unmatched junction bases: 4. The germline CDR1 and CDR2 sequences are LGHNA and YSLEER. The CDR3 is 15 amino acids. DNA of the CDR3: TGCGCCAGCAGCCAAAGGACAGGGGCCCCCTACGAGCAGTACTTC. Its translation: CASSQRTGAPYEQYF.

V gene TRBV27 combines with J gene TRBJ2-1; TRBD1 aligns across 12 bases. This CDR3 is 14 amino acids long. The V gene's germline CDR1 is MNHEY and CDR2 SMNVEV (reference sequence). V lost 3 bases, J lost 9 bases, and 3 bases stayed unmatched. The CDR3 DNA follows: TGTGCCAGCAGTTTGGGGACAGGGGGCATTGAGCAGTTCTTC. Encoded protein: CASSLGTGGIEQFF.

V and J are TRBV5-1 and TRBJ1-2; TRBD1 matches at 12 bases. The germline CDR1 and CDR2 sequences are SGHRS and YFSETQ. Trimming at V came to 2 bases and at J to 8 bases, leaving 10 bases not matched to a gene. The CDR3 runs to 16 residues. The CDR3 spells CASSFSPGTGGVGYTF. The CDR3, as DNA: TGCGCCAGCAGCTTCTCCCCCGGGACAGGGGGCGTGGGCTACACCTTC.

V and J are TRBV4-2 and TRBJ1-6; D perhaps matches TRBD1 (5 bases). V lost 1 base, J lost 8 bases, and 12 bases lay in between. The CDR3 length is 15 residues. Germline V gene sequence: CDR1 LGHNA, CDR2 YNFKEQ. The CDR3 reads CASSQGDGGDSPLHF. CDR3 in DNA: TGTGCCAGCAGCCAAGGAGACGGGGGAGATTCACCCCTCCACTTT.

J is TRBJ1-4 and V is TRBV4-3; possible D gene TRBD1, 5 bases. The CDR3 totals 15 residues. The V end was cut by 0 bases, the J end by 6 bases, with 11 bases between. CDR1 and CDR2 from the germline V gene are LGHNA and YSLEER. As DNA, the CDR3 is TGCGCCAGCAGCCAAGATCAAGGGGATTATGAAAAACTGTTTTTT. Amino acid sequence: CASSQDQGDYEKLFF.

This clone has more than one count but fewer than ten. The gene calls are TRBV29-1 and TRBJ1-3; unclear D gene. The germline V gene has CDR1 SQVTM and CDR2 ANQGSEA. This CDR3 contains 12 residues. V was shortened by 5 bases and J by 3 bases, with 8 bases between the two germline ends. Here the CDR3 reads CSVLISGNTIYF. The CDR3 bases are TGCAGCGTTCTCATCAGTGGAAACACCATATATTTT.

The chain has TRBV30 and TRBJ1-6; D might be TRBD1 (6 bases). V shed 0 bases and J shed 4 bases, with 10 bases lying between them. Germline CDR1 is GTSNPN and CDR2 is SVGIG (reference sequence). CDR3 length: 15 residues. CDR3 bases: TGTGCCTGGAGTGTAGGGGACAAATATAATTCACCCCTCCACTTT. This sequence encodes CAWSVGDKYNSPLHF.

The gene calls are TRBV2 and TRBJ1-1; D gene uncertain. Germline-derived CDR1 and CDR2 are SNHLY and FYNNEI. Trimming stripped 7 bases from V and 0 bases from J, with 12 bases between. This CDR3 spans 14 amino acids. Here the CDR3 reads CASIPSYLNTEAFF. The DNA of the CDR3 is TGTGCCAGCATTCCCTCGTATTTGAACACTGAAGCTTTCTTT. Full variable domain (remainder filled in from reference TRBV2 and TRBJ1-1): EPEVTQTPSHQVTQMGQEVILRCVPISNHLYFYWYRQILGQKVEFLVSFYNNEISEKSEIFDDQFSVERPDGSNFTLKIRSTKLEDSAMYFCASIPSYLNTEAFFGQGTRLTVV.

This clone showed up just a few times. The chain's CDR3 is CASSLTGEIRGYTF. As DNA, the CDR3 is TGTGCCAGCAGCCTTACAGGGGAGATTCGGGGCTACACCTTC. The chain uses TRBV7-9 and TRBJ1-2, with 7 bases aligning to TRBD1. Germline CDR1 reads SEHNR; CDR2 reads FQNEAQ (reference sequence). The trim removed 5 bases at V and 8 bases at J, leaving 11 bases unmatched. This CDR3 is built from 14 residues.

The CDR3 region has the DNA TGCGCCAGCAGCCAAGAACCGGGACAAGTTAATGAAAAACTGTTTTTT. Amino acids: CASSQEPGQVNEKLFF. The chain is built from TRBV5-1 and TRBJ1-4, with a possible D match to TRBD1 (6 bases). This CDR3 spans 16 amino acids. Trimming cost V 4 bases and J 4 bases, with 17 bases left between them. Germline V gene lookup returns CDR1 SGHRS and CDR2 YFSETQ.

This chain joins TRBV5-5 and TRBJ1-1; D remains ambiguous. Germline V gene sequence: CDR1 SGHKS, CDR2 YYEKEE (reference sequence). The CDR3 covers 14 residues. V lost 0 bases and J lost 1, with 7 bases in between. The CDR3 spells CASSLGWRNTEAFF. CDR3 DNA sequence: TGTGCCAGCAGCTTGGGCTGGAGGAACACTGAAGCTTTCTTT.

The chain joins TRBV7-9 to TRBJ2-7, with a tentative D call TRBD1 (6 bases). V was trimmed by 4 bases and J by 1 base, leaving 20 bases between them. The germline gives CDR1 SEHNR, CDR2 FQNEAQ (reference sequence). This CDR3 region has 17 residues. As DNA, the CDR3 is TGTGCCAGCAGCTCCAATCTCAGACGGACAGATTCCTACGAGCAGTACTTC. Encoded protein: CASSSNLRRTDSYEQYF.

The J gene is TRBJ2-7, the V gene TRBV6-5, with TRBD1 matching 10 bases. Per the germline V gene, CDR1 is MNHEY and CDR2 is SVGAGI. This CDR3 spans 13 amino acids. The V gene end was trimmed by 8 bases and the J gene end by 3 bases; junction bases not matched to a gene: 4. The DNA of the CDR3 is TGTGCCAGCGACAGGACAGGGGGCTACGAGCAGTACTTC. Its protein product is CASDRTGGYEQYF.

This clone has a single count. The chain joins TRBV5-1 to TRBJ2-3; possible D gene TRBD1, 6 bases. CDR3 length equals 14 residues. The germline gives CDR1 SGHRS, CDR2 YFSETQ. With 1 base removed from V and 6 bases from J, the gap between germline ends came to 12 bases. The CDR3 sequence: CASSLTTGWDTQYF. The CDR3 bases are TGCGCCAGCAGCTTGACGACAGGATGGGATACGCAGTATTTT. The full variable domain, in which reference TRBV5-1 and TRBJ2-3 provide the parts outside the CDR3, is KAGVTQTPRYLIKTRGQQVTLSCSPISGHRSVSWYQQTPGQGLQFLFEYFSETQRNKGNFPGRFSGRQFSNSRSEMNVSTLELGDSALYLCASSLTTGWDTQYFGPGTRLTVL.